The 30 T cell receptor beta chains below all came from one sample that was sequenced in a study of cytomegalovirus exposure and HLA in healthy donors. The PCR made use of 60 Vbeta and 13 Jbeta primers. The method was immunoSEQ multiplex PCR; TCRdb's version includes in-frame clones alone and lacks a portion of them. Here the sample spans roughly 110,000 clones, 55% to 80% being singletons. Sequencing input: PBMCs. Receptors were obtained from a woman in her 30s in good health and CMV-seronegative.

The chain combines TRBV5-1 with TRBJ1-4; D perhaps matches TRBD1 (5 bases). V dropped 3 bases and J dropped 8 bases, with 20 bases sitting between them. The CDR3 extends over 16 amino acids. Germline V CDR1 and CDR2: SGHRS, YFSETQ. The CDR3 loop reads CASSSTTGPAREKLFF. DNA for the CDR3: TGCGCCAGCAGCTCAACCACAGGTCCCGCGAGGGAAAAACTGTTTTTT.

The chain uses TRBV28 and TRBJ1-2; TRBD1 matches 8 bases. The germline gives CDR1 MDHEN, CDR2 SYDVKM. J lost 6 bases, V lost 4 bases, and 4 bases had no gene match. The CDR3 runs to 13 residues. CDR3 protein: CASSSSGGNGYTF. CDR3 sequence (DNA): TGTGCCAGCAGTTCATCAGGGGGCAATGGCTACACCTTC.

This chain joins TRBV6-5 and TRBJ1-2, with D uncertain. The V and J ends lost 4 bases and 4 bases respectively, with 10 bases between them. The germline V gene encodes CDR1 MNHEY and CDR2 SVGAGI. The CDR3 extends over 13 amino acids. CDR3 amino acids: CASSFRVSYGYTF. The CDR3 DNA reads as TGTGCCAGCAGTTTTCGGGTTTCCTATGGCTACACCTTC.

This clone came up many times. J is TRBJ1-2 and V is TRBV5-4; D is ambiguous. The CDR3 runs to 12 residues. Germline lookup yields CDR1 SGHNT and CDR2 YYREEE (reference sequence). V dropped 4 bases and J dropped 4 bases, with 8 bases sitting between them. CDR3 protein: CASSAEAYGYTF. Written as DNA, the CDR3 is TGTGCCAGCAGCGCGGAAGCCTATGGCTACACCTTC.

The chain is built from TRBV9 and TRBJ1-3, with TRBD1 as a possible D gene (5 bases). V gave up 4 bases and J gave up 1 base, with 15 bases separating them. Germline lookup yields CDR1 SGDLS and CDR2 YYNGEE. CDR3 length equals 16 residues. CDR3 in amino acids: CASSLGGGLSGNTIYF. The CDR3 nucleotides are TGTGCCAGCAGCCTAGGCGGGGGACTGTCTGGAAACACCATATATTTT.

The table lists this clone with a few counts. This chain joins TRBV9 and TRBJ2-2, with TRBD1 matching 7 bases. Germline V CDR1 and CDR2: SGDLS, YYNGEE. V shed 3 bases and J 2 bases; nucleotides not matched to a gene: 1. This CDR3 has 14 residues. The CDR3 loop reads CASSGDSNTGELFF. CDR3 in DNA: TGTGCCAGCAGCGGGGACAGCAACACCGGGGAGCTGTTTTTT.

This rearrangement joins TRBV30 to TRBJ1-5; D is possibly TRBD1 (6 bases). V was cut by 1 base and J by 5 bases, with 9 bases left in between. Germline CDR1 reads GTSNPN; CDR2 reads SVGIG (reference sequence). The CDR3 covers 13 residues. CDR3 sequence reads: CAWSGTVDQPQHF. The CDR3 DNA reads TGTGCCTGGAGTGGGACAGTCGATCAGCCCCAGCATTTT.

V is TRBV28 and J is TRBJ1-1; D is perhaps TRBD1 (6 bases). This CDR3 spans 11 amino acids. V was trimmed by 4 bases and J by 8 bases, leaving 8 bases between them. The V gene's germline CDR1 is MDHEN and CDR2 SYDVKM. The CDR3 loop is CASSSTGEAFF. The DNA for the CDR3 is TGTGCCAGCAGTTCCACAGGGGAAGCTTTCTTT.

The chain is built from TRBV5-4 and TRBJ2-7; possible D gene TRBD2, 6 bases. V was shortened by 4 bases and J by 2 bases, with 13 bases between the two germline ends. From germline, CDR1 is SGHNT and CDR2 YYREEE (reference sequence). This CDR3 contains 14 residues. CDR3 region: CASSKGDFTYEQYF. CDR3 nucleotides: TGTGCCAGCAGCAAAGGGGACTTTACCTACGAGCAGTACTTC.

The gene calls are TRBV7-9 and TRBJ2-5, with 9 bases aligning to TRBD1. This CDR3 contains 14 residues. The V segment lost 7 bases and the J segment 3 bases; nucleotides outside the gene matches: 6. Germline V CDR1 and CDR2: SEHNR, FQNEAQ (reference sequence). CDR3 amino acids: CASKPWDREETQYF. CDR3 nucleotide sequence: TGTGCCAGCAAACCTTGGGACAGGGAAGAGACCCAGTACTTC.

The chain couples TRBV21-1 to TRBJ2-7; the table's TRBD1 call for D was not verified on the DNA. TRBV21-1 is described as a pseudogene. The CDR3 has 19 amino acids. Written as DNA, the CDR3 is TGTGCCAGCAGCAAAAATAGCCGGGACAGTCTCTCGCCGTCCTACGAGCAGTACTTC. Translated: CASSKNSRDSLSPSYEQYF.

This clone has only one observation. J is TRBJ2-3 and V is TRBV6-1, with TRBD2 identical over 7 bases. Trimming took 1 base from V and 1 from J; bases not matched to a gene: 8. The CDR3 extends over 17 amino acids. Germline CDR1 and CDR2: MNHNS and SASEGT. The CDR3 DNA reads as TGTGCCAGCAGTGAAGATGGCGGGGGTTGGGGCACAGATACGCAGTATTTT. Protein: CASSEDGGGWGTDTQYF.

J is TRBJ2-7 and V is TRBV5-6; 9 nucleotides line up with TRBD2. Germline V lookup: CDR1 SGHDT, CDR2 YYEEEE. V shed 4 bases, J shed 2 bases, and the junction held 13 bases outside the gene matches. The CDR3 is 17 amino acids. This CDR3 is CASSPLVSGSAPYEQYF. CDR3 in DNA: TGTGCCAGCAGCCCCCTGGTTAGCGGGAGCGCTCCCTACGAGCAGTACTTC. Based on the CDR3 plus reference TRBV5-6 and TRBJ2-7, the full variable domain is DAGVTQSPTHLIKTRGQQVTLRCSPKSGHDTVSWYQQALGQGPQFIFQYYEEEERQRGNFPDRFSGHQFPNYSSELNVNALLLGDSALYLCASSPLVSGSAPYEQYFGPGTRLTVT.

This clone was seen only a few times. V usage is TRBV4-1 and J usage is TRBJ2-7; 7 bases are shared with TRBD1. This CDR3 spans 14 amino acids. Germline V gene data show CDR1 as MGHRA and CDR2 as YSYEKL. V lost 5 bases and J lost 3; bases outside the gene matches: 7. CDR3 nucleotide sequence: TGCGCCAGCAGCTCCCCGGGACAGAGCTACGAGCAGTACTTC. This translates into CASSSPGQSYEQYF.

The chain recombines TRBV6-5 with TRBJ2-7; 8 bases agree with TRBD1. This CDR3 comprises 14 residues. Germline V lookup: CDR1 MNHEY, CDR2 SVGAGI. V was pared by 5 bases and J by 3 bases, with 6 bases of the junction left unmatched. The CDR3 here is CASSPGQAFYEQYF. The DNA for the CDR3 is TGTGCCAGCAGTCCGGGACAGGCTTTCTACGAGCAGTACTTC.

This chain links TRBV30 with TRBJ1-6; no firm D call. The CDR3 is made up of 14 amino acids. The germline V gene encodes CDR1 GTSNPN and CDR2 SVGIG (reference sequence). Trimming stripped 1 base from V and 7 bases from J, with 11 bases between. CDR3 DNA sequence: TGTGCCTGGAGTGGAGGTATAGCGAATTCACCCCTCCACTTT. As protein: CAWSGGIANSPLHF.

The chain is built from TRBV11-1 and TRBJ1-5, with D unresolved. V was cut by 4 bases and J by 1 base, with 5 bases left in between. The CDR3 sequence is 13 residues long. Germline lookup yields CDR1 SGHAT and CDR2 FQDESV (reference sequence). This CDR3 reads CASSSGSNQPQHF. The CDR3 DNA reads TGTGCCAGCAGCTCCGGGAGCAATCAGCCCCAGCATTTT.

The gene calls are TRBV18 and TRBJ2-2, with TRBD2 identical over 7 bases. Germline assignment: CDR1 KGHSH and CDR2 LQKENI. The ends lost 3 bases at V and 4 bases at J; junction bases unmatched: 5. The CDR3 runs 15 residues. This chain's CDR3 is CASSPGREITGELFF. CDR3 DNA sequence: TGTGCCAGCTCACCGGGGCGGGAGATCACCGGGGAGCTGTTTTTT. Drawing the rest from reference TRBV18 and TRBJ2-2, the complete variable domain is NAGVMQNPRHLVRRRGQEARLRCSPMKGHSHVYWYRQLPEEGLKFMVYLQKENIIDESGMPKERFSAEFPKEGPSILRIQQVVRGDSAAYFCASSPGREITGELFFGEGSRLTVL.

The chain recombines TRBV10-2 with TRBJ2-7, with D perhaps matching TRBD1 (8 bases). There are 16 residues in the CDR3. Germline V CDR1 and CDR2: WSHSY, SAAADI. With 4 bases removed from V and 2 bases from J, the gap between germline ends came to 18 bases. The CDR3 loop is CASSGAPAGQAYEQYF. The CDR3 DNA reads TGCGCCAGCAGTGGGGCCCCAGCGGGACAGGCCTACGAGCAGTACTTC.

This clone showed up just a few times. In DNA form, the CDR3 reads TGTGCCAGTAGAAAACCGGGACAGGGAACCTACGAGCAGTACTTC. Its translation is CASRKPGQGTYEQYF. The V and J genes are TRBV7-9 and TRBJ2-7, with 9 positions matching TRBD1. Germline loops: CDR1 SEHNR, CDR2 FQNEAQ (reference sequence). CDR3 length: 15 amino acids. V was pared by 9 bases and J by 2 bases, with 11 bases of the junction left unmatched. Supplemented by reference TRBV7-9 and TRBJ2-7, the full variable domain reads DTGVSQNPRHKITKRGQNVTFRCDPISEHNRLYWYRQTLGQGPEFLTYFQNEAQLEKSRLLSDRFSAERPKGSFSTLEIQRTEQGDSAMYLCASRKPGQGTYEQYFGPGTRLTVT.

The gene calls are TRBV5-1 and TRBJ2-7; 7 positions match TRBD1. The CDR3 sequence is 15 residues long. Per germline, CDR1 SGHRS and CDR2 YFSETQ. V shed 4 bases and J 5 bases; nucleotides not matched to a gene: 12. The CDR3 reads CASSPSTGRPHEQYF. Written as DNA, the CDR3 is TGCGCCAGCAGCCCGTCGACAGGGAGACCCCACGAGCAGTACTTC.

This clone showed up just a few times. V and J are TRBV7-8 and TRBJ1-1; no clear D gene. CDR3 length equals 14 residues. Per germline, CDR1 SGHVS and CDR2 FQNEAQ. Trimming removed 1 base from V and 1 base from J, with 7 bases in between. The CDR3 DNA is TGTGCCAGCAGCTTAGGCGTTGAGAACACTGAAGCTTTCTTT. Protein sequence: CASSLGVENTEAFF.

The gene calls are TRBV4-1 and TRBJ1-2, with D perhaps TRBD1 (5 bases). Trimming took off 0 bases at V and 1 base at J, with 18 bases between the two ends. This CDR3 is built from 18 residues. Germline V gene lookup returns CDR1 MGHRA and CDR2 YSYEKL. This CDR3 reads CASSQDGHGGASNYGYTF. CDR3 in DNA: TGCGCCAGCAGCCAAGATGGTCATGGAGGGGCCAGTAACTATGGCTACACCTTC.

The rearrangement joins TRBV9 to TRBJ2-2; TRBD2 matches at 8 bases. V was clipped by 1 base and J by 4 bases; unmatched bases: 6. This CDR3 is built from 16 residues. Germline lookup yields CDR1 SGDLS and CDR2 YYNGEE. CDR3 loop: CASSVSGGSGTGELFF. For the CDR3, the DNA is TGTGCCAGCAGCGTAAGCGGGGGAAGTGGCACCGGGGAGCTGTTTTTT. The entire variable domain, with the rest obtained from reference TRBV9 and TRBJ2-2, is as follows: DSGVTQTPKHLITATGQRVTLRCSPRSGDLSVYWYQQSLDQGLQFLIQYYNGEERAKGNILERFSAQQFPDLHSELNLSSLELGDSALYFCASSVSGGSGTGELFFGEGSRLTVL.

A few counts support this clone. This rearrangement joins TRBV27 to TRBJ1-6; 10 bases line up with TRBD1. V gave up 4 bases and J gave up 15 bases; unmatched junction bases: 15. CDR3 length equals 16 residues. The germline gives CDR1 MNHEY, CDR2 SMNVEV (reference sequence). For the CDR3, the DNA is TGTGCCAGCAGTTCCAACCGGGACAGGGGAATTTTCCACCTCCACTTT. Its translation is CASSSNRDRGIFHLHF.

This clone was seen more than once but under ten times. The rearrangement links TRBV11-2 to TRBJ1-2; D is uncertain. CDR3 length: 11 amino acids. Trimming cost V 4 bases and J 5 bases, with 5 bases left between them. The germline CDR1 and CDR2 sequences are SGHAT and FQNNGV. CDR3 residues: CASSSNYGYTF. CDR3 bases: TGTGCCAGCAGCTCCAATTATGGCTACACCTTC.

CDR3 residues: CASSLAAYNYGYTF. The CDR3 DNA is TGTGCCAGCAGCTTAGCGGCTTATAACTATGGCTACACCTTC. The gene calls are TRBV7-2 and TRBJ1-2; D gene uncertain. V shed 0 bases and J shed 1 base, with 6 bases lying between them. Germline V gene data show CDR1 as SGHTA and CDR2 as FQGNSA. CDR3 length: 14 amino acids.

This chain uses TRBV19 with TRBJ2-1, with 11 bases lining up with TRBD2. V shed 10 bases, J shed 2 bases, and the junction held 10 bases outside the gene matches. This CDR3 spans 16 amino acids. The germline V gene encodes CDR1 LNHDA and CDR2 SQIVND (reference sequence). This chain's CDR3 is CAIISPGLAAYNEQFF. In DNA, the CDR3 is TGTGCCATCATTTCACCGGGACTAGCGGCCTACAATGAGCAGTTCTTC.

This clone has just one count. CDR3 DNA sequence: TGTGCCAGCAGGGGACAGGGTTGGACTCAGCCCCAGCATTTT. Translated: CASRGQGWTQPQHF. The rearrangement uses TRBV27 and TRBJ1-5; 9 bases fit TRBD1. With V trimmed by 6 bases and J by 6 bases, 6 bases remained unmatched. Germline assignment: CDR1 MNHEY and CDR2 SMNVEV (reference sequence). The CDR3 spans 14 residues.

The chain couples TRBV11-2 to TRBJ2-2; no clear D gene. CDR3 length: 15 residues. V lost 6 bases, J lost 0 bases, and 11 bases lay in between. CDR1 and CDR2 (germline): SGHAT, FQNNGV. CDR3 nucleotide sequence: TGTGCCAGCAGTAACCTATTCGCGAACACCGGGGAGCTGTTTTTT. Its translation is CASSNLFANTGELFF.